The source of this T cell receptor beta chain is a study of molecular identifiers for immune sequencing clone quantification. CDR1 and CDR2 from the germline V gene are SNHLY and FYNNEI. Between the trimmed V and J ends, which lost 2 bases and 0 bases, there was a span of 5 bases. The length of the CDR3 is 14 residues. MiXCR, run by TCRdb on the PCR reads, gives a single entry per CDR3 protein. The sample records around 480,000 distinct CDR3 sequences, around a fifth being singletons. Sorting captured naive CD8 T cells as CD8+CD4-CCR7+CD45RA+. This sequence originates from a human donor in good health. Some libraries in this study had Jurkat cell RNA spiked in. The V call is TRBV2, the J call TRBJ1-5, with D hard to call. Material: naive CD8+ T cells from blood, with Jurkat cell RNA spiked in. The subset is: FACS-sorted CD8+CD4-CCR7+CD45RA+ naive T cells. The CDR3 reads CASSERDSNQPQHF. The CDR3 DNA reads TGTGCCAGCAGTGAACGCGATAGCAATCAGCCCCAGCATTTT.